The clone carrying this T cell receptor (delta chain) was seen many times. Its antigen is unidentified. It differs at one base from a far larger clone, so likely a read error. The sample carries other DNA sequences with the same CDR3. These data originate in a study of γδ T cells in repeated Plasmodium falciparum infection. Study summary: Donors were malaria-exposed Malian children or age- and gender-matched Australian children. Some Malian samples span acute malaria episodes; others come from no-transmission periods. Study results and caveats: Compared with Australian children, Malian Vdelta2-negative repertoires seemed more clonal, less diverse, less shared.

V was shortened by 1 base and J by 3 bases, with 36 bases between the two germline ends. Germline CDR1 reads TVYSNPD; CDR2 reads GDNSRS (reference sequence). This CDR3 contains 21 residues. Bulk repertoires came from Vgamma9/Vdelta2+ or Vdelta2-negative gammadelta T cells flow-sorted from PBMC. TCRdb re-called clones from the multiplex PCR reads using CATT. The sample holds about 50,000 delta-chain clones, roughly 1.9% seen once. The receptor was derived from a pool of human donors (malaria-infected and uninfected, not separated). The chain has TRDV3 and TRDJ1, with a tentative D call TRDD3 (6 bases). TCRdb supplies no J gene; here it was assigned by aligning the nucleotide sequence to germline. Sequencing input: gamma-delta T cells from blood. The CDR3 sequence is CAFIINPRYIGGYAVADKLIF. CDR3 in DNA: TGTGCCTTTATAATTAACCCTCGATACATTGGGGGGTACGCTGTAGCCGATAAACTCATCTTT.